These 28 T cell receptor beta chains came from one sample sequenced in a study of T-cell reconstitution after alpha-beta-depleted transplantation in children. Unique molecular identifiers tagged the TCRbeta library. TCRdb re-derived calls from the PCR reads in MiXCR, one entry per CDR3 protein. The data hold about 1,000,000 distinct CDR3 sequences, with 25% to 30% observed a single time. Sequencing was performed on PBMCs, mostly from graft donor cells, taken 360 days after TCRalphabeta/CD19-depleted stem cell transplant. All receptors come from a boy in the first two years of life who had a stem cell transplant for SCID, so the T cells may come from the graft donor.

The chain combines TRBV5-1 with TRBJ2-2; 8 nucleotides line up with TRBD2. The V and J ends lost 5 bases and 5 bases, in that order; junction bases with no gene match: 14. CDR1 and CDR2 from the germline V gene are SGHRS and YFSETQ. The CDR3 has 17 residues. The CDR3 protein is CASRISGGPSSTGELFF. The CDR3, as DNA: TGCGCCAGCAGGATAAGCGGGGGCCCCTCGAGTACCGGGGAGCTGTTTTTT.

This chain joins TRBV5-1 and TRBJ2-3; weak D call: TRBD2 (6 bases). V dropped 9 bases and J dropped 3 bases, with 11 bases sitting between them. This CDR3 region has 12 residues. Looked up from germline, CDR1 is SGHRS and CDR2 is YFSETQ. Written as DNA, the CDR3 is TGCGCCACAAAGGGACTTACAGATACGCAGTATTTT. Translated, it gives CATKGLTDTQYF.

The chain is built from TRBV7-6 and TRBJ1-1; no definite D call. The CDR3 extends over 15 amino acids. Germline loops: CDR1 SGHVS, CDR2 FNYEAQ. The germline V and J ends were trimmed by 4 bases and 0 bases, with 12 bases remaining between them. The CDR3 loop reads CASSSDPTVNTEAFF. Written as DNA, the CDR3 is TGTGCCAGCAGCTCCGACCCGACGGTGAACACTGAAGCTTTCTTT.

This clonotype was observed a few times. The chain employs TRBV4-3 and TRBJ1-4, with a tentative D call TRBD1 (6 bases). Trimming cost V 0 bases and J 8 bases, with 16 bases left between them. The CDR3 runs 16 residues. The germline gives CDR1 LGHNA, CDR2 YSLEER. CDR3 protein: CASSQDGDTEWEKLFF. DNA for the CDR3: TGCGCCAGCAGCCAAGATGGGGACACGGAATGGGAAAAACTGTTTTTT.

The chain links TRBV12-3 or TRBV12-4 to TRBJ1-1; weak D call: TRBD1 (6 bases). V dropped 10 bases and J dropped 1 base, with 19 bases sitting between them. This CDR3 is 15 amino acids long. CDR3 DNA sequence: TGTGCCACCAACCTAGGGGGGGAGGGGAACACTGAAGCTTTCTTT. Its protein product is CATNLGGEGNTEAFF.

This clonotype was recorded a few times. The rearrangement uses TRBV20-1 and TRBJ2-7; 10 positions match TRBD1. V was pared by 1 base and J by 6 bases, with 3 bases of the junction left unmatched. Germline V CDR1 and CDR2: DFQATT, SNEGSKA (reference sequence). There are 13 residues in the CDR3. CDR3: CSARAGTGVEQYF. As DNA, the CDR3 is TGCAGTGCTAGAGCCGGGACAGGGGTCGAGCAGTACTTC.

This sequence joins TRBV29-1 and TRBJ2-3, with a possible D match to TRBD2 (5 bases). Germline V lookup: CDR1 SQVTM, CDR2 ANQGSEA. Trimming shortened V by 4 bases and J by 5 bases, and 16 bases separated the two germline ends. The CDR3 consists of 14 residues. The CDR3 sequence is CSVALTGREDTQYF. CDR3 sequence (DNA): TGCAGCGTTGCCCTGACCGGCCGGGAAGATACGCAGTATTTT.

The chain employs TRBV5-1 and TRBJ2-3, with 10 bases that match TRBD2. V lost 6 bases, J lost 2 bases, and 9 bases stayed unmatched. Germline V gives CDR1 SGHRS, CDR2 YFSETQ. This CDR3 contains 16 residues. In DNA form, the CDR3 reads TGCGCCAGCACCCCTGGACTAGCGGATCTCACAGATACGCAGTATTTT. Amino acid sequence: CASTPGLADLTDTQYF.

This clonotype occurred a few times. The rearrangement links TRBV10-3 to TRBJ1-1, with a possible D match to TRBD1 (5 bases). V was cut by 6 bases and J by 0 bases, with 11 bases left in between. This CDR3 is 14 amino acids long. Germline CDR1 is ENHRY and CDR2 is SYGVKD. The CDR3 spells CAISYQGLNTEAFF. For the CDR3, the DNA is TGTGCCATCAGCTACCAGGGCTTGAACACTGAAGCTTTCTTT.

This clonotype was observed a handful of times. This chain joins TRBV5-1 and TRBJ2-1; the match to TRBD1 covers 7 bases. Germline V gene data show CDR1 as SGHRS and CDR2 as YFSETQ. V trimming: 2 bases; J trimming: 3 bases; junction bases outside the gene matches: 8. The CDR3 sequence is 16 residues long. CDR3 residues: CASSFEGGSLYNEQFF. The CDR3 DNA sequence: TGCGCCAGCAGCTTCGAAGGGGGCAGCCTCTACAATGAGCAGTTCTTC.

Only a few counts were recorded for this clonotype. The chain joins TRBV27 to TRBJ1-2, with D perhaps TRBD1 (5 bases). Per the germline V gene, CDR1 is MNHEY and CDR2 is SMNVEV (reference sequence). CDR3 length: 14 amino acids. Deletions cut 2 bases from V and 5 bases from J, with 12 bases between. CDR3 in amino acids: CASSLSSGLYGYTF. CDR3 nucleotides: TGTGCCAGCAGTTTAAGTTCGGGACTGTATGGCTACACCTTC.

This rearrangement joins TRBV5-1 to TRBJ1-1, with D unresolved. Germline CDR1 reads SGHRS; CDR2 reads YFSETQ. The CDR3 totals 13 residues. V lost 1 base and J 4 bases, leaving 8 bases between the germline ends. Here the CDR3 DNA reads TGCGCCAGCAGCTTGAACGAGGGCACTGAAGCTTTCTTT. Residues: CASSLNEGTEAFF.

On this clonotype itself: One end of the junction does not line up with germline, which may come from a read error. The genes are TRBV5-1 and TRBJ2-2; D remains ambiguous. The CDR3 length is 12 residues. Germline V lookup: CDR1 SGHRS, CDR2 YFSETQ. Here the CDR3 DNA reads TGCGTCAGCAGCTTGACCACCGGGGAGCTGTTTTTT. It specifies CVSSLTTGELFF.

CDR3 bases: TGTGCCAGCAGCTTAGCCGGCGGGACTTACTTCACAGATACGCAGTATTTT. This translates into CASSLAGGTYFTDTQYF. V is TRBV7-2 and J is TRBJ2-3, with D perhaps matching TRBD2 (6 bases). CDR1 and CDR2 from the germline V gene are SGHTA and FQGNSA. CDR3 length equals 17 residues. Trimming took 0 bases from V and 2 from J, leaving 15 bases between them.

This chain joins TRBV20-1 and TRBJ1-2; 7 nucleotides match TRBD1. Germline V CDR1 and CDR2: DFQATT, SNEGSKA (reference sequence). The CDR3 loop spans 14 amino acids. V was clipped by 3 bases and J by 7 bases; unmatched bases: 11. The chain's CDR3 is CSARGRGNEVGYTF. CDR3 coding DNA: TGCAGTGCTAGGGGCAGGGGGAATGAAGTTGGCTACACCTTC.

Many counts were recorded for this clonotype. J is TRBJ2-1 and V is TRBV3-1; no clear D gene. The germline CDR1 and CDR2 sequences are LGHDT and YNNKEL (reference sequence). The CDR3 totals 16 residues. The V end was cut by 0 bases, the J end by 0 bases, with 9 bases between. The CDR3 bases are TGTGCCAGCAGCCAAGACGGCGGAACCTCCTACAATGAGCAGTTCTTC. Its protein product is CASSQDGGTSYNEQFF.

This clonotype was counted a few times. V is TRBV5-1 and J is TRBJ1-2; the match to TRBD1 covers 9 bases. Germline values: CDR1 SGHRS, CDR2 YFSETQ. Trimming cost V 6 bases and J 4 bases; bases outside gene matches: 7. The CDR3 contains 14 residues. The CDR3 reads CASTFTGGIYGYTF. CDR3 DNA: TGCGCCAGCACATTCACAGGGGGCATCTATGGCTACACCTTC.

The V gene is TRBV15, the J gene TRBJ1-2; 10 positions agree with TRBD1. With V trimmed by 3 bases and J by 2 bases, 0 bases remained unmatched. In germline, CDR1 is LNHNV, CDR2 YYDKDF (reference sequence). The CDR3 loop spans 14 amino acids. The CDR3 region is CATSRDRGNYGYTF. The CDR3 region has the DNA TGTGCCACCAGCAGGGACAGGGGGAACTATGGCTACACCTTC.

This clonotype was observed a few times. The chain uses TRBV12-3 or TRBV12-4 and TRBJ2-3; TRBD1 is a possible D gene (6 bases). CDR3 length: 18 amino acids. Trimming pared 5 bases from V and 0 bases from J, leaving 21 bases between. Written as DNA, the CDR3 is TGTGCCAGCAGTCCTCACCGAAGACAGGACGCTAGCACAGATACGCAGTATTTT. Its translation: CASSPHRRQDASTDTQYF.

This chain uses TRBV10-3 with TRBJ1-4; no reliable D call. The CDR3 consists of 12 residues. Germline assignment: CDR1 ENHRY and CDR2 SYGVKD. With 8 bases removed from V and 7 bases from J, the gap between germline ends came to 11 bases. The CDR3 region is CAIGSGGEKLFF. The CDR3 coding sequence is TGTGCCATCGGGTCCGGAGGTGAAAAACTGTTTTTT.

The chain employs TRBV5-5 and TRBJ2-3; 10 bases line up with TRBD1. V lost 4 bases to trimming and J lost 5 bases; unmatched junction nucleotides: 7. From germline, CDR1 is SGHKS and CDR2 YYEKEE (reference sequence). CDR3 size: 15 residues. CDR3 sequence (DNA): TGTGCCAGCAGCCTCCCCGGGACAGGGGAAGATACGCAGTATTTT. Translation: CASSLPGTGEDTQYF.

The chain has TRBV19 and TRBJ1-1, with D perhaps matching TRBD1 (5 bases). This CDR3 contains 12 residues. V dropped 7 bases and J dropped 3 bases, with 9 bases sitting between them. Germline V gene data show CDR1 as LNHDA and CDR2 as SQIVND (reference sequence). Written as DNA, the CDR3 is TGTGCCAGTACCGACAGATACACTGAAGCTTTCTTT. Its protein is CASTDRYTEAFF.

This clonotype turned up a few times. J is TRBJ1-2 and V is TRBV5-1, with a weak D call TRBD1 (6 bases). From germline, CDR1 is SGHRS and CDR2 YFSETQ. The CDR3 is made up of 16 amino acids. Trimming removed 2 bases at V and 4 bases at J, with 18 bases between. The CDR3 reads CASSLQPGQLSYGYTF. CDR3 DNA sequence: TGCGCCAGCAGCTTACAGCCGGGACAACTCAGCTATGGCTACACCTTC.

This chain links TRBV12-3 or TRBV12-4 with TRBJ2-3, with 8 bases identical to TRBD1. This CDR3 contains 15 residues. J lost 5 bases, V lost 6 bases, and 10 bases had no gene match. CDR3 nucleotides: TGTGCCAGCAGCAGGACAGGGTTGTCCGAAGATACGCAGTATTTT. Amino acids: CASSRTGLSEDTQYF.

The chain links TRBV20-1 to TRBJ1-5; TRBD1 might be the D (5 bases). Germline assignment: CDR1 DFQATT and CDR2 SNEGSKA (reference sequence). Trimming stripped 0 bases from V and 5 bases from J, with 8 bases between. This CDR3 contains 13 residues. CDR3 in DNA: TGCAGTGCTAGAGAGGGGGGTCATCAGCCCCAGCATTTT. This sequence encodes CSAREGGHQPQHF.

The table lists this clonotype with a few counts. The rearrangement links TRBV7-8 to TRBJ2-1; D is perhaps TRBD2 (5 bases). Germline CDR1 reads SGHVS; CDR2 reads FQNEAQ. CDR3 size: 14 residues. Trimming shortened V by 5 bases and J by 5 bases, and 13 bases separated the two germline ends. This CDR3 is CASSQRYTNNEQFF. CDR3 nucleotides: TGTGCCAGCAGCCAGCGGTACACAAACAATGAGCAGTTCTTC.

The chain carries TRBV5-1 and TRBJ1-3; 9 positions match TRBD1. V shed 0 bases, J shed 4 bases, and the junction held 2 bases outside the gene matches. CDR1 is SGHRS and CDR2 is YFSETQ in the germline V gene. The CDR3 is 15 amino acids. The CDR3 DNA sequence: TGCGCCAGCAGCTTGGGGACAGGGGAAGGAAACACCATATATTTT. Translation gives CASSLGTGEGNTIYF.

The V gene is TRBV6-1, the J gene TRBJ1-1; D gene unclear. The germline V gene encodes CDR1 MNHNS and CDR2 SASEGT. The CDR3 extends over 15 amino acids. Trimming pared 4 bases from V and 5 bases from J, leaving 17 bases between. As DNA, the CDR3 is TGTGCCAGCAGTGGGACGGCAGTCACGACAACTGAAGCTTTCTTT. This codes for CASSGTAVTTTEAFF.